This T cell receptor beta chain was identified in a study of blood T cell repertoires in COVID-19. Study-level background: COVID-19 samples from acute and convalescent phases originated in the United States, Italy and Spain. PBMCs, B-cell-depleted T cells, or T cells provided the cDNA or gDNA that made up the material.

The data were produced by immunoSEQ multiplex PCR, yet TCRdb's version contains in-frame clones alone and is incomplete. This table has around 86,000 clones, roughly 86% appearing once. The CDR3 loop spans 15 amino acids. Germline loops: CDR1 SGHRS, CDR2 YFSETQ. V was pared by 2 bases and J by 4 bases, with 12 bases between. The rearrangement links TRBV5-1 to TRBJ2-2, with D perhaps TRBD1 (6 bases). The sequence was obtained from a human donor with acute or convalescent COVID-19. The donor label of this sample is uncertain. The sample taken for sequencing was peripheral blood. The CDR3 DNA reads TGCGCCAGCAGCTTCTCAGGGGTGGGCACCGGGGAGCTGTTTTTT. As protein: CASSFSGVGTGELFF.